Sequencing of this T cell receptor beta chain was carried out in a study of shared clonotypes between healthy human individuals. This table comes from immunoSEQ multiplex PCR, and its TCRdb copy is limited to in-frame clones, with some not included. The sample has millions of clones, around 95% seen once. Every contributor of samples was a Caucasian grown-up residing in Nashville, Tennessee. Findings of the study overall: Some naive CD4 clonotypes, around 4.9%, turned up in common across four donors. Naive subsets usually exceeded memory subsets in estimated richness. Clonotypes not shared had lower generation probabilities than those common to all four donors.

This clone occurred once. What it binds is not known. The CDR3 runs 16 residues. The germline V and J ends were trimmed by 2 bases and 0 bases, with 12 bases remaining between them. Sequenced sample: naive CD4+ T cells sorted from blood. Described subset: CD45RA+ positively selected. The chain employs TRBV5-3 and TRBJ2-1, with a tentative D call TRBD2 (5 bases). TRBV5-3 is an open reading frame whose function is uncertain. This TCR was sampled from a man between 18 and 29 years old in good health. DNA for the CDR3: TGTGCCAGAAGCTTAGGCCTTAGCGTCTCCTACAATGAGCAGTTCTTC. Its protein is CARSLGLSVSYNEQFF.